The clone carrying this T cell receptor (beta chain) was recorded once. The sample originates from a study of blood T cell repertoires in COVID-19. About the research overall: Both acute and convalescent COVID-19 samples were obtained from the United States, Italy and Spain.

The CDR3 contains 16 residues. The V gene's germline CDR1 is MNHEY and CDR2 SMNVEV (reference sequence). V was cut by 6 bases and J by 3 bases, with 17 bases left in between. Participant age was roughly 18 to 90 years, and participants resided in roughly 25 US areas. Cohort allocation depended upon clinical history that participants reported. Study processing details: Nucleated cell number was recorded as an estimate derived from reference gene primer amplification. Repertoires were generated with immunoSEQ multiplex PCR, while TCRdb's copy carries only in-frame clones and drops some. V, J and clone size were drawn from that table, and D and trimming were deduced from the DNA. The sample shows approximately 260,000 clones, about 81% of them seen only once.

The V gene is TRBV27, the J gene TRBJ2-2; maybe TRBD1 (5 bases). The sequence was obtained from a man in his thirties or forties with acute COVID-19. The sequencing sample was made of PBMCs or T cells enriched from blood (not recorded which). In DNA form, the CDR3 reads TGTGCCAGCAGGGGTCAGGGATTAATTGACACCGGGGAGCTGTTTTTT. The encoded protein is CASRGQGLIDTGELFF.